The following is a TCR beta chain sequence with its context. The investigators split CD4+ cells into a CD45RA+ naive subset and a CD45RA-negative memory subset. CDR1 SNHLY and CDR2 FYNNEI come from the germline V gene. V was clipped by 4 bases and J by 5 bases; unmatched bases: 3. The CDR3 consists of 14 residues. Assay used: immunoSEQ multiplex PCR; TCRdb lists only in-frame clones, some missing. The top ten hold 0.45% of the sample, which has approximately 1,500,000 clones, around 98% seen once. The record originates from a study of shared clonotypes between healthy human individuals. Turning to the study itself: Donors were two women and three men aged 18 to 49.

The V call is TRBV2, the J call TRBJ2-2; 8 bases agree with TRBD2. This sequence originates from a man aged 25 to 45 in good health. The sequencing input was naive CD4+ T cells sorted from blood. Specified subset: CD45RA+ positively selected. DNA of the CDR3: TGTGCCAGCAGTGGGACTAGCAAAACCGGGGAGCTGTTTTTT. Its translation: CASSGTSKTGELFF.